The 32 T cell receptor beta chains below were found in one sample sequenced in a study of cytomegalovirus exposure and HLA in healthy donors. This PCR relied on a set of 60 Vbeta primers and 13 Jbeta primers. Using immunoSEQ multiplex PCR, the repertoire was profiled, and TCRdb retains in-frame clones only, with some absent. Here the sample spans roughly 190,000 clones, less than 85% being singletons. Sequenced sample: PBMCs. The source of these receptors is a man aged 25 to 40 in good health and CMV-seropositive.

The V and J genes are TRBV9 and TRBJ1-3; D gene unclear. The V gene's germline CDR1 is SGDLS and CDR2 YYNGEE. The CDR3 has 14 residues. Trimming cost V 0 bases and J 0 bases, with 4 bases left between them. CDR3 in amino acids: CASSVEHSGNTIYF. The DNA of the CDR3 is TGTGCCAGCAGCGTAGAACACTCTGGAAACACCATATATTTT.

The V gene is TRBV2, the J gene TRBJ1-2, with 7 nucleotides matching TRBD1. This CDR3 has 13 amino acids. J lost 5 bases, V lost 3 bases, and 3 bases had no gene match. The germline V gene has CDR1 SNHLY and CDR2 FYNNEI. In DNA form, the CDR3 reads TGTGCCAGCAGTGATAACAGGGGATATGGCTACACCTTC. Protein: CASSDNRGYGYTF.

As for this clone: The same CDR3 also results from other DNA sequences found in this sample. The V and J genes are TRBV18 and TRBJ2-7; no clear D gene. Looked up from germline, CDR1 is KGHSH and CDR2 is LQKENI. The CDR3 has 12 amino acids. V was cut by 5 bases and J by 0 bases, with 5 bases left in between. The DNA for the CDR3 is TGTGCCAGCTCATCGAGCTCCTACGAGCAGTACTTC. This gives the protein CASSSSSYEQYF.

The chain uses TRBV6-5 and TRBJ2-3; 9 nucleotides match TRBD2. The CDR3 extends over 16 amino acids. The V and J ends lost 4 bases and 1 base, in that order; junction bases with no gene match: 6. Germline lookup yields CDR1 MNHEY and CDR2 SVGAGI. The CDR3 DNA reads TGTGCCAGCAGTTCTCTCTGGACTAGCGGCACAGATACGCAGTATTTT. Amino acid sequence: CASSSLWTSGTDTQYF.

The chain uses TRBV6-5 and TRBJ2-7, with D perhaps matching TRBD1 (5 bases). Germline V gene data show CDR1 as MNHEY and CDR2 as SVGAGI. This CDR3 comprises 11 residues. Trimming took off 2 bases at V and 6 bases at J, with 5 bases between the two ends. CDR3 DNA sequence: TGTGCCAGCAGTTACAGGGGCGAGCAGTACTTC. Its translation is CASSYRGEQYF.

This chain joins TRBV28 and TRBJ2-1; 11 nucleotides line up with TRBD1. The CDR3 contains 15 residues. CDR1 and CDR2 (germline): MDHEN, SYDVKM. The V gene end was trimmed by 7 bases and the J gene end by 4 bases; junction bases not matched to a gene: 6. CDR3 amino acids: CASIPGTGGYNEQFF. For the CDR3, the DNA is TGTGCCAGCATCCCCGGGACAGGGGGATACAATGAGCAGTTCTTC.

This sequence joins TRBV6-5 and TRBJ2-1; D is possibly TRBD1 (5 bases). Trimming shortened V by 0 bases and J by 0 bases, and 9 bases separated the two germline ends. CDR1 and CDR2 from the germline V gene are MNHEY and SVGAGI. The CDR3 consists of 16 residues. Here the CDR3 reads CASSYSGHLSYNEQFF. In nucleotides, the CDR3 is TGTGCCAGCAGTTACTCAGGACACCTCTCCTACAATGAGCAGTTCTTC.

The V and J genes are TRBV25-1 and TRBJ1-4; 7 bases fit TRBD1. Unmatched junction bases numbered 9, after V lost 6 bases and J lost 8 bases. Germline V gene sequence: CDR1 MGHDK, CDR2 SYGVNS. This CDR3 is built from 14 residues. CDR3 in amino acids: CASRETGRREKLFF. For the CDR3, the DNA is TGTGCCAGCAGGGAGACAGGGAGGCGAGAAAAACTGTTTTTT.

This clone was seen more than once but under ten times. CDR3 sequence reads: CASSKGQTTNEKLFF. In nucleotides, the CDR3 is TGCGCCAGCAGCAAAGGACAGACAACTAATGAAAAACTGTTTTTT. The chain links TRBV5-1 to TRBJ1-4, with TRBD1 as a possible D gene (6 bases). The CDR3 has 15 residues. CDR1 and CDR2 from the germline V gene are SGHRS and YFSETQ. V shed 4 bases and J shed 0 bases, with 10 bases lying between them.

Here the CDR3 reads CASSDGTGSLGSPLHF. The CDR3 DNA sequence: TGCGCCAGCAGCGACGGGACAGGGTCGTTGGGGTCACCCCTCCACTTT. The gene calls are TRBV5-1 and TRBJ1-6; TRBD1 matches at 9 bases. Losses at the gene ends were 4 bases for V and 10 bases for J; bases not matched to a gene: 12. Germline V gives CDR1 SGHRS, CDR2 YFSETQ. This CDR3 contains 16 residues. The whole variable domain, filled in from reference TRBV5-1 and TRBJ1-6, reads KAGVTQTPRYLIKTRGQQVTLSCSPISGHRSVSWYQQTPGQGLQFLFEYFSETQRNKGNFPGRFSGRQFSNSRSEMNVSTLELGDSALYLCASSDGTGSLGSPLHFGNGTRLTVT.

The chain combines TRBV6-5 with TRBJ2-3, with D tentatively TRBD1 (7 bases). V was shortened by 4 bases and J by 3 bases, with 17 bases between the two germline ends. The germline V gene encodes CDR1 MNHEY and CDR2 SVGAGI. The length of the CDR3 is 16 residues. This chain's CDR3 is CASSWAPGGGTDTQYF. The CDR3, as DNA: TGTGCCAGCAGTTGGGCCCCAGGGGGAGGTACAGATACGCAGTATTTT.

This clone has a single count. One end of the junction is discordant with germline, which a read error may explain. V gene TRBV18 combines with J gene TRBJ2-7; D is uncertain. There are 13 residues in the CDR3. Germline V gene sequence: CDR1 KGHSH, CDR2 LQKENI. CDR3 bases: TGTGCCAGCTCACCACCTCCACCAACAGTTCCCAGCTTC. Protein: CASSPPPPTVPSF.

This clone has a handful of counts. The CDR3 protein is CASSQSFILDRATQPQHF. For the CDR3, the DNA is TGTGCCAGCAGCCAGTCTTTCATCTTGGACAGGGCTACGCAGCCCCAGCATTTT. This sequence joins TRBV14 and TRBJ1-5; 8 bases align to TRBD1. Germline lookup yields CDR1 SGHDN and CDR2 FVKESK. V lost 3 bases to trimming and J lost 7 bases; unmatched junction nucleotides: 17. This CDR3 contains 18 residues. Full variable domain (outside the CDR3, taken from reference TRBV14 and TRBJ1-5): EAGVTQFPSHSVIEKGQTVTLRCDPISGHDNLYWYRRVMGKEIKFLLHFVKESKQDESGMPNNRFLAERTGGTYSTLKVQPAELEDSGVYFCASSQSFILDRATQPQHFGDGTRLSIL.

J is TRBJ1-2 and V is TRBV5-8, with a possible D match to TRBD1 (6 bases). Deletions cut 1 base from V and 8 bases from J, with 12 bases between. Germline loops: CDR1 SGHTS, CDR2 YDEGEE. This CDR3 contains 13 residues. CDR3 nucleotide sequence: TGTGCCAGCAGCTTGCCCTCAGGGGACGGCTACACCTTC. Its translation: CASSLPSGDGYTF.

This rearrangement joins TRBV9 to TRBJ2-1; D is possibly TRBD1 (6 bases). In germline, CDR1 is SGDLS, CDR2 YYNGEE. Trimming pared 0 bases from V and 7 bases from J, leaving 14 bases between. CDR3 length: 15 amino acids. CDR3: CASSVAPTGTNEQFF. CDR3 DNA: TGTGCCAGCAGCGTAGCCCCAACAGGGACGAATGAGCAGTTCTTC.

V gene TRBV2 combines with J gene TRBJ2-1; TRBD2 matches 9 bases. The CDR3 has 14 residues. With V trimmed by 10 bases and J by 5 bases, 9 bases remained unmatched. CDR1 is SNHLY, CDR2 FYNNEI, per germline. The CDR3 protein is CAIPRSGGNNEQFF. In DNA, the CDR3 is TGTGCCATCCCTCGAAGCGGGGGGAACAATGAGCAGTTCTTC.

The chain has TRBV15 and TRBJ2-2; perhaps TRBD2 as D (6 bases). CDR1 and CDR2 from the germline V gene are LNHNV and YYDKDF (reference sequence). Deletions cut 5 bases from V and 5 bases from J, with 12 bases between. This CDR3 region has 14 residues. CDR3 region: CATSSNGGTGELFF. In DNA, the CDR3 is TGTGCCACCAGCTCTAACGGGGGTACCGGGGAGCTGTTTTTT.

The J gene is TRBJ2-3, the V gene TRBV9; D gene ambiguous. Trimming cost V 4 bases and J 6 bases, with 15 bases left between them. CDR3 size: 14 residues. The germline gives CDR1 SGDLS, CDR2 YYNGEE. The CDR3 here is CASSSPRSSDTQYF. In nucleotides, the CDR3 is TGTGCCAGCAGCTCCCCCCGGAGTTCTGATACGCAGTATTTT.

V and J are TRBV19 and TRBJ2-6; a possible D gene is TRBD2 (6 bases). V lost 0 bases and J 0 bases, leaving 9 bases between the germline ends. The CDR3 is 17 amino acids. CDR1 is LNHDA, CDR2 SQIVND, per germline (reference sequence). The CDR3 sequence is CASSIDKGGSGANVLTF. The CDR3 DNA reads TGTGCCAGTAGTATAGATAAGGGAGGCTCTGGGGCCAACGTCCTGACTTTC.

This clone came up a few times. V and J are TRBV7-8 and TRBJ2-3; no clear D gene. This CDR3 is 11 amino acids long. Trimming removed 8 bases at V and 5 bases at J, with 8 bases between. Germline CDR1 SGHVS, CDR2 FQNEAQ. The CDR3: CASGRGDTQYF. The CDR3 DNA follows: TGTGCCAGCGGCCGCGGAGATACGCAGTATTTT.

This sequence joins TRBV5-4 and TRBJ2-1; TRBD1 agrees at 9 bases. CDR1 is SGHNT, CDR2 YYREEE, per germline (reference sequence). V lost 4 bases, J lost 4 bases, and 9 bases stayed unmatched. The CDR3 totals 16 residues. The CDR3 DNA reads TGTGCCAGCAGCAGGAACCCGGGACAGGGTTACAATGAGCAGTTCTTC. Its protein is CASSRNPGQGYNEQFF. The full variable domain, completed using reference TRBV5-4 and TRBJ2-1, is ETGVTQSPTHLIKTRGQQVTLRCSSQSGHNTVSWYQQALGQGPQFIFQYYREEENGRGNFPPRFSGLQFPNYSSELNVNALELDDSALYLCASSRNPGQGYNEQFFGPGTRLTVL.

A word on this clone: This sample includes further DNA sequences coding for the same CDR3. The chain joins TRBV7-2 to TRBJ2-7, with D possibly being TRBD2 (5 bases). This CDR3 has 13 residues. CDR1 SGHTA and CDR2 FQGNSA come from the germline V gene. Trimming took off 1 base at V and 3 bases at J, with 7 bases between the two ends. This chain's CDR3 is CASSLGAGYEQYF. The CDR3 DNA reads TGTGCCAGCAGCTTAGGGGCGGGCTACGAGCAGTACTTC.

The chain combines TRBV5-1 with TRBJ2-5, with D possibly TRBD2 on 7 matching bases. The J call may be in error: the DNA end matches TRBJ2-7 better. Germline assignment: CDR1 SGHRS and CDR2 YFSETQ. The CDR3 loop spans 14 amino acids. The CDR3 nucleotides read TGCGCCAGCAGCTTGGCCTGGGGGGGCGACGAGCAGTACTTC. Translated: CASSLAWGGDEQYF.

The chain couples TRBV14 to TRBJ2-1; TRBD2 matches 7 bases. Losses at the gene ends were 3 bases for V and 4 bases for J; bases not matched to a gene: 12. This CDR3 is 17 amino acids long. Germline CDR1 and CDR2: SGHDN and FVKESK. CDR3 sequence: CASSQRTGGTIYNEQFF. CDR3 coding DNA: TGTGCCAGCAGCCAGAGGACCGGGGGGACTATATACAATGAGCAGTTCTTC. The full variable domain, its missing parts supplied by reference TRBV14 and TRBJ2-1, is EAGVTQFPSHSVIEKGQTVTLRCDPISGHDNLYWYRRVMGKEIKFLLHFVKESKQDESGMPNNRFLAERTGGTYSTLKVQPAELEDSGVYFCASSQRTGGTIYNEQFFGPGTRLTVL.

This clone has just one count. The chain has TRBV28 and TRBJ2-7, with 11 bases identical to TRBD1. CDR3 size: 15 residues. V lost 5 bases to trimming and J lost 5 bases; unmatched junction nucleotides: 8. Germline V gives CDR1 MDHEN, CDR2 SYDVKM. The CDR3 DNA sequence: TGTGCCAGCAGTGCCCCGGACAGGGGGCGCAACGAGCAGTACTTC. As protein: CASSAPDRGRNEQYF.

The CDR3 spells CASSFSGTLIGEQYF. In nucleotides, the CDR3 is TGCGCCAGCAGCTTCAGCGGGACCTTGATAGGGGAGCAGTACTTC. The chain links TRBV5-1 to TRBJ2-7; TRBD2 aligns across 7 bases. With V trimmed by 2 bases and J by 7 bases, 12 bases remained unmatched. Germline V gene sequence: CDR1 SGHRS, CDR2 YFSETQ. The CDR3 has 15 residues.

The chain couples TRBV7-2 to TRBJ2-5, with D possibly TRBD2 on 7 matching bases. V shed 1 base and J shed 4 bases, with 22 bases lying between them. The germline gives CDR1 SGHTA, CDR2 FQGNSA. The CDR3 runs to 18 residues. The DNA for the CDR3 is TGTGCCAGCAGCTTAGACGCCGCTGGGGGGGCGCCCCGAGAGACCCAGTACTTC. It specifies CASSLDAAGGAPRETQYF.

This CDR3 reads CASSSPGQGYEQYF. CDR3 in DNA: TGTGCCAGCAGTTCACCGGGACAGGGCTACGAGCAGTACTTC. The rearrangement uses TRBV28 and TRBJ2-7, with TRBD1 identical over 9 bases. This CDR3 region has 14 residues. With 4 bases clipped from V and 3 bases from J, the junction kept 4 bases outside the gene matches. Germline values: CDR1 MDHEN, CDR2 SYDVKM.

About this clone: At one end, the junction sequence differs from germline, possibly due to a read error. The rearrangement joins TRBV7-9 to TRBJ1-2; possible D gene TRBD1, 5 bases. The CDR3 is 17 amino acids. Germline values: CDR1 SEHNR, CDR2 FQNEAQ (reference sequence). The CDR3 is CSSSLGELRGGGYGYTF. CDR3 sequence (DNA): TGTTCCAGCAGCTTAGGGGAGCTTCGTGGGGGAGGCTATGGCTACACCTTC.

This rearrangement joins TRBV30 to TRBJ2-7; the match to TRBD2 covers 11 bases. Looked up from germline, CDR1 is GTSNPN and CDR2 is SVGIG (reference sequence). The trim removed 1 base at V and 6 bases at J, leaving 17 bases unmatched. The CDR3 loop spans 18 amino acids. The CDR3 reads CAWSGPASSLAGGGEQYF. CDR3 coding DNA: TGTGCCTGGAGTGGGCCAGCGAGTAGTCTAGCGGGGGGAGGCGAGCAGTACTTC.

This clone was recorded a few times. This chain links TRBV7-2 with TRBJ1-6; possible D gene TRBD1, 6 bases. The CDR3 has 16 amino acids. Germline V gene lookup returns CDR1 SGHTA and CDR2 FQGNSA. Trimming took 5 bases from V and 10 from J, leaving 21 bases between them. DNA of the CDR3: TGTGCCAGCAGCATGGCGCGCCAGGGGAGGGACTCACCCCTCCACTTT. Amino acid sequence: CASSMARQGRDSPLHF.

V gene TRBV10-3 combines with J gene TRBJ1-5, with D tentatively TRBD1 (5 bases). Trimming left V 2 bases short and J 11 bases short, with 13 bases between. This CDR3 is built from 13 residues. Germline V gene sequence: CDR1 ENHRY, CDR2 SYGVKD. CDR3 amino acids: CAISEMAGGTQHF. The DNA for the CDR3 is TGTGCCATCAGTGAGATGGCCGGGGGTACCCAGCATTTT.